The next 21 T cell receptor beta chains were all read from a single sample in a study of cytomegalovirus exposure and HLA in healthy donors. PCR employed 60 Vbeta and 13 Jbeta primers. Sequenced by immunoSEQ multiplex PCR; TCRdb stores in-frame clones only, minus some. The sample comprises about 98,000 clones, 55% to 75% of which are singletons, and over 2% rests with the top ten. Specimen: PBMCs. All receptors derive from a man between 50 and 59 years old in good health and CMV-seronegative.

This rearrangement joins TRBV11-2 to TRBJ2-1, with D tentatively TRBD2 (6 bases). Germline lookup yields CDR1 SGHAT and CDR2 FQNNGV. V gave up 1 base and J gave up 2 bases, with 15 bases separating them. This CDR3 contains 17 residues. CDR3 nucleotide sequence: TGTGCCAGCAGCTTAGGTCCGGGAGTCGGGCCCTACAATGAGCAGTTCTTC. Residues: CASSLGPGVGPYNEQFF.

The genes are TRBV5-5 and TRBJ2-7, with TRBD2 matching over 13 bases. CDR1 is SGHKS, CDR2 YYEKEE, per germline (reference sequence). V lost 4 bases to trimming and J lost 3 bases; unmatched junction nucleotides: 16. This CDR3 has 19 amino acids. The CDR3 loop reads CASSAKGLAGSTKSYEQYF. The CDR3 DNA reads TGTGCCAGCAGCGCAAAGGGACTAGCGGGGTCTACTAAGAGCTACGAGCAGTACTTC. The variable domain in full, completed from reference TRBV5-5 and TRBJ2-7, reads DAGVTQSPTHLIKTRGQQVTLRCSPISGHKSVSWYQQVLGQGPQFIFQYYEKEERGRGNFPDRFSARQFPNYSSELNVNALLLGDSALYLCASSAKGLAGSTKSYEQYFGPGTRLTVT.

The chain combines TRBV10-2 with TRBJ2-7; 10 bases agree with TRBD2. This CDR3 has 15 amino acids. Germline CDR1 reads WSHSY; CDR2 reads SAAADI. Germline trimming cut 4 bases from V and 7 bases from J; bases unmatched to any gene: 10. The CDR3: CASSVRLAGVWEQYF. The CDR3 nucleotides are TGCGCCAGCAGTGTTCGGCTAGCGGGGGTATGGGAGCAGTACTTC.

The CDR3 is CASSVSWTFNSPLHF. The CDR3 DNA sequence: TGTGCCAGCAGTGTAAGCTGGACTTTTAATTCACCCCTCCACTTT. The rearrangement links TRBV6-1 to TRBJ1-6; D gene unclear. From germline, CDR1 is MNHNS and CDR2 SASEGT. Trimming took off 4 bases at V and 6 bases at J, with 13 bases between the two ends. This CDR3 is 15 amino acids long.

This rearrangement joins TRBV30 to TRBJ1-5; 7 bases map to TRBD1. The germline V gene encodes CDR1 GTSNPN and CDR2 SVGIG (reference sequence). The CDR3 is 15 residues long. The V segment lost 0 bases and the J segment 7 bases; nucleotides outside the gene matches: 9. The CDR3 reads CAWSVRAGGFQPQHF. The CDR3 nucleotides read TGTGCCTGGAGTGTCCGGGCAGGGGGATTCCAGCCCCAGCATTTT.

In this sample, this clone turned up a few times. This chain links TRBV28 with TRBJ2-1, with D possibly being TRBD2 (7 bases). The CDR3 length is 15 residues. V was cut by 3 bases and J by 8 bases, with 17 bases left in between. CDR1 and CDR2 from the germline V gene are MDHEN and SYDVKM. The CDR3: CASSFRSAGADEQFF. The CDR3 DNA follows: TGTGCCAGCAGTTTTAGGAGCGCGGGGGCGGATGAGCAGTTCTTC.

V usage is TRBV19 and J usage is TRBJ2-5, with TRBD1 matching 7 bases. This CDR3 region has 14 residues. Germline CDR1 LNHDA, CDR2 SQIVND (reference sequence). V lost 8 bases and J lost 1; bases outside the gene matches: 7. CDR3 region: CASSEWDSQETQYF. CDR3 DNA: TGTGCCAGTTCAGAGTGGGACAGCCAAGAGACCCAGTACTTC.

V usage is TRBV5-4 and J usage is TRBJ2-1; 9 nucleotides line up with TRBD2. The CDR3 has 16 amino acids. Looked up from germline, CDR1 is SGHNT and CDR2 is YYREEE (reference sequence). Trimming cost V 1 base and J 9 bases; bases outside gene matches: 11. The CDR3 nucleotides are TGTGCCAGCAGCTTGTCCCAGCGGGGGGCTAGAGGTGAGCAGTTCTTC. Amino acids: CASSLSQRGARGEQFF.

The chain recombines TRBV11-3 with TRBJ2-2; tentatively, D is TRBD1 (5 bases). V was cut by 2 bases and J by 4 bases, with 14 bases left in between. The CDR3 has 16 amino acids. Germline V CDR1 and CDR2: SGHNT, YENEEA. Written as DNA, the CDR3 is TGTGCCAGCAGCTTATATAGTGGTAGGGGCACCGGGGAGCTGTTTTTT. Translating gives CASSLYSGRGTGELFF.

The chain uses TRBV14 and TRBJ1-1; 10 bases agree with TRBD1. Germline-derived CDR1 and CDR2 are SGHDN and FVKESK. The CDR3 consists of 15 residues. After removal of 4 bases from V and 5 bases from J, the junction contained 7 bases not matched to a gene. DNA for the CDR3: TGTGCCAGCAGCCTTAGAGACAGGGGGCCAACTGAAGCTTTCTTT. Its protein is CASSLRDRGPTEAFF.

The genes are TRBV10-2 and TRBJ1-5; D not resolved. Trimming stripped 3 bases from V and 5 bases from J, with 11 bases between. CDR1 WSHSY and CDR2 SAAADI come from the germline V gene. This CDR3 comprises 14 residues. Here the CDR3 reads CASSDFGGDQPQHF. Written as DNA, the CDR3 is TGCGCCAGCAGTGATTTCGGCGGGGATCAGCCCCAGCATTTT.

This clone showed up just a few times. The genes are TRBV6-1 and TRBJ2-5, with D possibly TRBD1 on 6 matching bases. Germline V gives CDR1 MNHNS, CDR2 SASEGT. CDR3 length: 14 residues. With 7 bases removed from V and 1 base from J, the gap between germline ends came to 13 bases. The CDR3 is CASTFGQLQETQYF. The CDR3 bases are TGTGCCAGCACCTTCGGACAGCTCCAAGAGACCCAGTACTTC.

Comments on this clone: This specimen includes other DNA sequences encoding the same CDR3. The gene calls are TRBV18 and TRBJ2-7; D ambiguous. Germline CDR1 KGHSH, CDR2 LQKENI. Trimming left V 3 bases short and J 2 bases short, with 8 bases between. The CDR3 length is 13 residues. For the CDR3, the DNA is TGTGCCAGCTCACCGGGCAGAACCTACGAGCAGTACTTC. Encoded protein: CASSPGRTYEQYF. The whole variable domain, remainder taken from reference TRBV18 and TRBJ2-7, is NAGVMQNPRHLVRRRGQEARLRCSPMKGHSHVYWYRQLPEEGLKFMVYLQKENIIDESGMPKERFSAEFPKEGPSILRIQQVVRGDSAAYFCASSPGRTYEQYFGPGTRLTVT.

The chain combines TRBV5-6 with TRBJ1-1, with 7 bases that match TRBD1. With V trimmed by 4 bases and J by 3 bases, 6 bases remained unmatched. The CDR3 runs 14 residues. The germline V gene encodes CDR1 SGHDT and CDR2 YYEEEE. The CDR3: CASSPNRGDTEAFF. The CDR3 DNA follows: TGTGCCAGCAGCCCGAACAGGGGAGACACTGAAGCTTTCTTT.

The sample holds a few counts of this clone. The chain links TRBV6-1 to TRBJ2-7, with D possibly TRBD1 on 5 matching bases. The V gene's germline CDR1 is MNHNS and CDR2 SASEGT. CDR3 length equals 16 residues. V gave up 0 bases and J gave up 5 bases, with 17 bases separating them. As DNA, the CDR3 is TGTGCCAGCAGTGAAGCGAAAAGGGGAAGAAAGGACGAGCAGTACTTC. This translates into CASSEAKRGRKDEQYF.

This clone was picked up a small number of times. The rearrangement joins TRBV18 to TRBJ1-3; TRBD1 matches 7 bases. Germline V CDR1 and CDR2: KGHSH, LQKENI. The trim removed 0 bases at V and 7 bases at J, leaving 3 bases unmatched. The CDR3 has 14 residues. CDR3 region: CASSPPTGRNTIYF. The CDR3, as DNA: TGTGCCAGCTCACCACCGACAGGGAGGAACACCATATATTTT.

This clone was recorded a few times. In DNA, the CDR3 is TGTGCCAGCAGACCTACCGTTGACAGGGGGGTAACAGATACGCAGTATTTT. As protein: CASRPTVDRGVTDTQYF. This chain joins TRBV28 and TRBJ2-3; TRBD1 matches 9 bases. The germline V gene encodes CDR1 MDHEN and CDR2 SYDVKM. This CDR3 is 17 amino acids long. J gave up 3 bases and V 6 bases, and 13 bases lay outside the gene matches.

The genes are TRBV15 and TRBJ2-7, with D unresolved. Trimming removed 0 bases at V and 3 bases at J, with 9 bases between. The germline CDR1 and CDR2 sequences are LNHNV and YYDKDF (reference sequence). The CDR3 spans 14 residues. Written as DNA, the CDR3 is TGTGCCACCAGCAGAGATTTAGAAAGCTACGAGCAGTACTTC. It yields the protein CATSRDLESYEQYF.

The CDR3 loop reads CASSLRVADTEAFF. The CDR3 DNA reads as TGTGCCAGCAGCCTCCGGGTGGCGGACACTGAAGCTTTCTTT. The chain joins TRBV4-2 to TRBJ1-1; D ambiguous. The CDR3 loop spans 14 amino acids. From germline, CDR1 is LGHNA and CDR2 YNFKEQ. V was trimmed by 4 bases and J by 3 bases, leaving 12 bases between them.

The V and J genes are TRBV9 and TRBJ1-1, with 8 nucleotides matching TRBD1. Germline CDR1 reads SGDLS; CDR2 reads YYNGEE. V trimming: 0 bases; J trimming: 1 base; junction bases outside the gene matches: 5. This CDR3 comprises 16 residues. The CDR3 region is CASSVAQGAWNTEAFF. The CDR3 DNA reads as TGTGCCAGCAGCGTAGCCCAGGGGGCATGGAACACTGAAGCTTTCTTT. Full variable domain (remainder filled in from reference TRBV9 and TRBJ1-1): DSGVTQTPKHLITATGQRVTLRCSPRSGDLSVYWYQQSLDQGLQFLIQYYNGEERAKGNILERFSAQQFPDLHSELNLSSLELGDSALYFCASSVAQGAWNTEAFFGQGTRLTVV.

V is TRBV6-4 and J is TRBJ2-1; TRBD2 agrees at 9 bases. Germline assignment: CDR1 MRHNA and CDR2 SNTAGT. Trimming cost V 2 bases and J 12 bases; bases outside gene matches: 8. CDR3 length equals 14 residues. The CDR3 DNA follows: TGTGCCAGCAGTGACCCGAAGCGGGGGGAACGGCAGTTCTTC. Protein product: CASSDPKRGERQFF.